This TCR beta chain was sequenced in a study of blood T cells in healthy people across ages. PCR was performed a second time for about 7 to 12 cycles using a sample-barcoded 5' primer and a J-beta primer mix. TCRdb re-called the 5' RACE reads through MiXCR, storing one row per CDR3 protein. The data contain roughly 1.4 million distinct CDR3 sequences, approximately 59% of them singletons. The germline V and J ends were trimmed by 7 bases and 10 bases, with 13 bases remaining between them. Germline V gene lookup returns CDR1 DFQATT and CDR2 SNEGSKA (reference sequence). This CDR3 region has 10 residues.

The chain is built from TRBV20-1 and TRBJ1-1, with a possible D match to TRBD1 (6 bases). This TCR derives from a man between 18 and 35 years old in good health. Specimen: blood. The CDR3: CSGHRERAFF. The CDR3 DNA sequence: TGCAGTGGTCACAGGGAGAGAGCTTTCTTT.